This T cell receptor (beta chain) originates from a study of blood T cells in healthy people across ages. It was with a sample-barcoded 5' primer and a J-beta primer mix that a second PCR of roughly 7 to 12 cycles was run. TCRdb re-analysed the 5' RACE reads in MiXCR, keeping a single row per CDR3 protein. The sample shows hundreds of thousands of distinct CDR3 sequences, roughly half of them seen only once. Germline V CDR1 and CDR2: DFQATT, SNEGSKA (reference sequence). V was shortened by 6 bases and J by 0 bases, with 17 bases between the two germline ends. The CDR3 length is 16 residues. The TCR originated in a woman at least 80 years old in good health. V and J are TRBV20-1 and TRBJ2-2; D is unresolved. The material sequenced was blood. CDR3 in amino acids: CSAPLWGDANTGELFF. CDR3 bases: TGCAGTGCCCCTCTATGGGGTGACGCGAACACCGGGGAGCTGTTTTTT.